The clone carrying this T cell receptor beta chain was detected ten times or more. The sample belongs to a study of CD8 T cells in ankylosing spondylitis. TCRdb re-derived calls from the 5' RACE reads in MiXCR, one entry per CDR3 protein. The table includes some 130,000 distinct CDR3 sequences, over 9.5% detected once. Germline lookup yields CDR1 SGHRS and CDR2 YFSETQ. The J segment lost 6 bases and the V segment lost 4 bases, leaving 7 bases of the junction unmatched. CDR3 size: 16 residues. The source is a female donor with ankylosing spondylitis or in good health (not recorded which). The sample was blood, either unsorted or a sorted T cell fraction (not recorded which). The V and J genes are TRBV5-1 and TRBJ2-2, with 12 bases aligning to TRBD2. CDR3 sequence reads: CASSPAGLAGSGELFF. The DNA of the CDR3 is TGCGCCAGCAGCCCGGCGGGACTAGCGGGCTCCGGGGAGCTGTTTTTT.